These T cell receptor beta chains were read from a single sample in a study of technical replicates of blood from a handful of donors. Sequencing used immunoSEQ multiplex PCR; TCRdb keeps in-frame clones, though not all of them. Among about 84,000 clones listed, roughly 93% were seen once. The sequenced material came from T cells isolated from PBMCs. These receptors all come from a human donor in good health. The CDR3 runs from the conserved cysteine through the conserved F or W. The D gene is left open where the match is weak. Where a row states a size, it is once, few, many or the class of an expanded clone; other rows omit it.

size	D	V	J	CDR3	DNA
NA	NA	TRBV2	TRBJ1-2	CASSEWLRDYGYTF	TGTGCCAGCAGTGAGTGGCTTCGGGACTATGGCTACACCTTC
NA	NA	TRBV6-5	TRBJ1-1	CASVRSGLLNTEAFF	TGTGCCAGCGTTAGATCGGGGTTACTGAACACTGAAGCTTTCTTT
NA	NA	TRBV28	TRBJ1-3	CASTLSQGLDTIYF	TGTGCCAGCACCCTAAGTCAGGGATTGGACACCATATATTTT
NA	NA	TRBV13	TRBJ1-3	CASSLGTGSGNTIYF	TGTGCCAGCAGCTTAGGGACAGGTTCTGGAAACACCATATATTTT
once	NA	TRBV18	TRBJ2-3	CASSRVGLTDTQYF	TGTGCCAGCTCACGAGTGGGCCTCACAGATACGCAGTATTTT
NA	TRBD2	TRBV10-2	TRBJ2-7	CASRVGLAGGSYEQYF	TGCGCCAGCAGGGTGGGACTAGCGGGAGGCTCCTACGAGCAGTACTTC
NA	NA	TRBV6-9	TRBJ1-4	CAREGGTGNEKLFF	TGTGCCCGGGAGGGGGGCACGGGTAATGAAAAACTGTTTTTT
NA	TRBD1	TRBV5-4	TRBJ2-5	CASSPRQGVVETQYF	TGTGCCAGCAGCCCGAGACAGGGCGTGGTAGAGACCCAGTACTTC
NA	TRBD1	TRBV30	TRBJ2-7	CAWSVGTGDYEQYF	TGTGCCTGGAGTGTCGGGACAGGGGACTACGAGCAGTACTTC
NA	NA	TRBV28	TRBJ1-2	CASSLELVYGYTF	TGTGCCAGCAGTCTCGAACTCGTCTATGGCTACACCTTC
few	NA	TRBV5-1	TRBJ1-1	CASSPTGRGTEAFF	TGCGCCAGCAGCCCTACGGGGAGGGGCACTGAAGCTTTCTTT
NA	TRBD1	TRBV6-5	TRBJ1-2	CASRKQGVMTYGYTF	TGTGCCAGCAGAAAACAGGGGGTTATGACCTATGGCTACACCTTC
NA	NA	TRBV5-4	TRBJ2-7	CASSTGRDNEQYF	TGTGCCAGCAGCACTGGTCGGGACAACGAGCAGTACTTC
NA	NA	TRBV25-1	TRBJ2-6	CASSESTTSGANVLTF	TGTGCCAGCAGTGAATCTACTACCTCTGGGGCCAACGTCCTGACTTTC
NA	TRBD1	TRBV19	TRBJ1-2	CASRPGGGSYGYTF	TGTGCCAGTAGACCCGGAGGGGGCAGCTATGGCTACACCTTC
NA	TRBD1	TRBV28	TRBJ2-7	CASSLGLEGQTYEQYF	TGTGCCAGCAGTTTAGGTTTAGAGGGACAGACCTACGAGCAGTACTTC
NA	TRBD2	TRBV5-1	TRBJ2-7	CASSLGGLAGVYEQYF	TGCGCCAGCAGCTTGGGCGGGCTAGCGGGAGTTTACGAGCAGTACTTC